Listed here are 9 T cell receptor beta chains from one sample, sequenced in a study of blood T cell repertoires in COVID-19. The method was immunoSEQ multiplex PCR; TCRdb's version includes in-frame clones alone and lacks a portion of them. There are some 250,000 clones in the sample; approximately 88% occur only once, and 0.7% lies in the top ten. Sequenced sample: peripheral blood. The origin of the receptors is a human donor in a cohort sampled during active COVID-19.

The chain has TRBV11-2 and TRBJ1-2; maybe TRBD1 (6 bases). Trimming cost V 5 bases and J 4 bases, with 17 bases left between them. CDR3 size: 15 residues. CDR1 and CDR2 (germline): SGHAT, FQNNGV. The CDR3 sequence: CASSPSHGTLYGYTF. CDR3 in DNA: TGTGCCAGCAGCCCTTCTCATGGGACACTCTATGGCTACACCTTC.

The chain has TRBV7-9 and TRBJ2-3; TRBD2 matches 7 bases. Unmatched junction bases numbered 14, after V lost 5 bases and J lost 0 bases. This CDR3 has 18 amino acids. The germline V gene encodes CDR1 SEHNR and CDR2 FQNEAQ (reference sequence). CDR3 nucleotides: TGTGCCAGCAGCCTCACCGGGACTATCGTAACTAGCACAGATACGCAGTATTTT. This sequence encodes CASSLTGTIVTSTDTQYF.

V and J are TRBV5-1 and TRBJ1-1, with 7 bases fitting TRBD1. Germline CDR1 and CDR2: SGHRS and YFSETQ. The CDR3 has 14 amino acids. The V gene end was trimmed by 4 bases and the J gene end by 3 bases; junction bases not matched to a gene: 6. Here the CDR3 reads CASSLGQRDTEAFF. Here the CDR3 DNA reads TGCGCCAGCAGCCTGGGACAGCGAGACACTGAAGCTTTCTTT.

The rearrangement uses TRBV27 and TRBJ1-5; perhaps TRBD1 as D (6 bases). The germline CDR1 and CDR2 sequences are MNHEY and SMNVEV (reference sequence). With 3 bases removed from V and 4 bases from J, the gap between germline ends came to 16 bases. The CDR3 extends over 16 amino acids. CDR3 coding DNA: TGTGCCAGCAGTTTGGGGGACACGGAACAAAATCAGCCCCAGCATTTT. Amino acid sequence: CASSLGDTEQNQPQHF.

V is TRBV5-4 and J is TRBJ1-2; 7 positions match TRBD1. Germline V gene sequence: CDR1 SGHNT, CDR2 YYREEE (reference sequence). CDR3 length: 15 amino acids. After removal of 4 bases from V and 0 bases from J, the junction contained 6 bases not matched to a gene. Written as DNA, the CDR3 is TGTGCCAGCAGCGCAGGGACAGCGACTAACTATGGCTACACCTTC. This translates into CASSAGTATNYGYTF.

The genes are TRBV7-2 and TRBJ1-5; D gene unclear. Germline V gene sequence: CDR1 SGHTA, CDR2 FQGNSA. V was cut by 3 bases and J by 9 bases, with 12 bases left in between. This CDR3 is built from 13 residues. The CDR3 region has the DNA TGTGCCAGCAGCTTTGGCCGTCGGGGGCCCCAGCATTTT. It specifies CASSFGRRGPQHF. The whole variable domain, filled in from reference TRBV7-2 and TRBJ1-5, reads GAGVSQSPSNKVTEKGKDVELRCDPISGHTALYWYRQSLGQGLEFLIYFQGNSAPDKSGLPSDRFSAERTGGSVSTLTIQRTQQEDSAVYLCASSFGRRGPQHFGDGTRLSIL.

The V and J genes are TRBV2 and TRBJ1-5; D call uncertain. The V end lost 6 bases, the J end lost 6 bases, and 21 bases lay between the germline ends. Per the germline V gene, CDR1 is SNHLY and CDR2 is FYNNEI. The CDR3 has 16 residues. CDR3 sequence (DNA): TGTGCCAGCAGCAACTTCCTACCTTTAGGCGGTCAGCCCCAGCATTTT. Its protein product is CASSNFLPLGGQPQHF. Looking up the rest from reference TRBV2 and TRBJ1-5 gives the full variable domain: EPEVTQTPSHQVTQMGQEVILRCVPISNHLYFYWYRQILGQKVEFLVSFYNNEISEKSEIFDDQFSVERPDGSNFTLKIRSTKLEDSAMYFCASSNFLPLGGQPQHFGDGTRLSIL.

This chain links TRBV6-5 with TRBJ2-7; 10 nucleotides line up with TRBD1. CDR1 is MNHEY and CDR2 is SVGAGI in the germline V gene. The ends lost 6 bases at V and 1 base at J; junction bases unmatched: 6. The CDR3 runs to 15 residues. The CDR3 coding sequence is TGTGCCAGCAGCCGCCGGGGACAGGGGTCCTACGAGCAGTACTTC. Translation: CASSRRGQGSYEQYF.

The V call is TRBV6-5, the J call TRBJ2-7; 8 nucleotides align to TRBD1. This CDR3 contains 12 residues. The trim removed 8 bases at V and 6 bases at J, leaving 6 bases unmatched. The germline V gene has CDR1 MNHEY and CDR2 SVGAGI. CDR3 nucleotide sequence: TGTGCCAGCCTGGGACAGGCTGGCGAGCAGTACTTC. It encodes CASLGQAGEQYF.